The clone carrying this T cell receptor beta chain appeared once. The CDR3 covers 15 residues. This entry is derived from a study of blood T cell repertoires in COVID-19. Study context: Whether acute or convalescent, the COVID-19 samples came from the United States, Italy and Spain. T cells, B-cell-depleted T cells, or PBMCs supplied cDNA or gDNA.

In the original processing: Amplification with reference gene primers provided the estimates of nucleated cell counts. Only in-frame clones appear in the TCRdb table, and some are missing; sequencing was by immunoSEQ multiplex PCR. V and J calls and clone size come straight from that table; D and trimming were deduced from the DNA. This sample has approximately 220,000 clones; 75% to 90% occur once, and the top ten carry 0.72%. The TCR was taken from a man in his forties with acute or convalescent COVID-19. J is TRBJ1-4 and V is TRBV21-1; the table's D call TRBD1 went unverified against the DNA. TRBV21-1 is deemed a pseudogene. Sequenced: peripheral blood. This CDR3 is CASSKPRDRGEKLFF. Written as DNA, the CDR3 is TGTGCCAGCAGCAAACCCCGGGACAGGGGCGAAAAACTGTTTTTT.